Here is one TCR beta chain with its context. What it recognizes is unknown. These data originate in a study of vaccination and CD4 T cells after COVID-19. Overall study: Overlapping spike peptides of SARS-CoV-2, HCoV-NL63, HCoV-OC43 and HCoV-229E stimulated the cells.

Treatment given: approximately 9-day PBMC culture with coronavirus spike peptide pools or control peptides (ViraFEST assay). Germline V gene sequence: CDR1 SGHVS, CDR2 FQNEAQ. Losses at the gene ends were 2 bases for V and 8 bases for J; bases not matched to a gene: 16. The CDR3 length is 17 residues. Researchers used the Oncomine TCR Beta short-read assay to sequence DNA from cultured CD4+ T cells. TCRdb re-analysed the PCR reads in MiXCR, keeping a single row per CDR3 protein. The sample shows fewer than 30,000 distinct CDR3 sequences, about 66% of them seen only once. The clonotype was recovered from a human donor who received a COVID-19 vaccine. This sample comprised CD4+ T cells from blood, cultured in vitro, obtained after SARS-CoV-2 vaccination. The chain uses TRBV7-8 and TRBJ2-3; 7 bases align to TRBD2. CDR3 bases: TGTGCCAGCAGCTTAAGACGGCTGGGGGGGGGAGAGGGTACGCAGTATTTT. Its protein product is CASSLRRLGGGEGTQYF. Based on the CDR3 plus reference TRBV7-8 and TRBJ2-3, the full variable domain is GAGVSQSPRYKVAKRGQDVALRCDPISGHVSLFWYQQALGQGPEFLTYFQNEAQLDKSGLPSDRFFAERPEGSVSTLKIQRTQQEDSAVYLCASSLRRLGGGEGTQYFGPGTRLTVL.